A few counts support the clone carrying this TCR beta chain. The source of the sample is a study of blood T cell repertoires in COVID-19. Study details: Acute and convalescent COVID-19 specimens originated in the United States, Italy and Spain. In each case, the material was cDNA or gDNA derived from T cells, B-cell-depleted T cells, or PBMCs.

Using immunoSEQ multiplex PCR, the repertoire was profiled, and TCRdb retains in-frame clones only, with some absent. The table has approximately 170,000 clones, 70% to 90% seen once. The germline V and J ends were trimmed by 2 bases and 0 bases, with 6 bases remaining between them. There are 14 residues in the CDR3. Germline V CDR1 and CDR2: SGHTA, FQGNSA. The V call is TRBV7-2, the J call TRBJ2-3; possibly TRBD1 for D (5 bases). The clonotype was recovered from a woman aged 80 or older with COVID-19, enrolled during active disease. Sequenced: peripheral blood. The CDR3 region is CASSLQGSTDTQYF. CDR3 bases: TGTGCCAGCAGCTTACAGGGCAGCACAGATACGCAGTATTTT.